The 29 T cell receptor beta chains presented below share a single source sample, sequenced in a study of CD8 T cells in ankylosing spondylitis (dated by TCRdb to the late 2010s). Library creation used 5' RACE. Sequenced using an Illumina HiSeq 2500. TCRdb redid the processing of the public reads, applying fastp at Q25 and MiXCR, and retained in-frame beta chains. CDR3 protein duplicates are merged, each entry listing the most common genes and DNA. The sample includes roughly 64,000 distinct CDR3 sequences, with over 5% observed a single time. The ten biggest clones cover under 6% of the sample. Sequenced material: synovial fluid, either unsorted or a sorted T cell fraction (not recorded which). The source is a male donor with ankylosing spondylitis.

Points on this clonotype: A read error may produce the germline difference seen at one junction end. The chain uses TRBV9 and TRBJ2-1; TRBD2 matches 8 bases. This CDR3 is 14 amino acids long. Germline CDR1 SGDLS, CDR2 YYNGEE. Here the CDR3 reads CASNVGTSLGEQFF. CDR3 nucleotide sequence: TGTGCCAGCAACGTAGGGACTAGTTTGGGTGAGCAGTTCTTC.

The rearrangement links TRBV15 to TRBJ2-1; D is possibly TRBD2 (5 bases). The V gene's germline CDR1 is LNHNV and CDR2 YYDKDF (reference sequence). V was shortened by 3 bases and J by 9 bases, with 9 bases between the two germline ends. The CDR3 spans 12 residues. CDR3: CATSRFSGEQFF. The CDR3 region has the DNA TGTGCCACCAGCAGGTTCAGCGGTGAGCAGTTCTTC.

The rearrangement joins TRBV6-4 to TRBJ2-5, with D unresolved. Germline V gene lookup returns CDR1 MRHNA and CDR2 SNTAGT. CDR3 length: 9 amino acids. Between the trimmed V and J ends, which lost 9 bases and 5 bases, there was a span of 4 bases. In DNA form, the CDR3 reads TGTGCCAGTGGCGAGACCCAGTACTTC. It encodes CASGETQYF.

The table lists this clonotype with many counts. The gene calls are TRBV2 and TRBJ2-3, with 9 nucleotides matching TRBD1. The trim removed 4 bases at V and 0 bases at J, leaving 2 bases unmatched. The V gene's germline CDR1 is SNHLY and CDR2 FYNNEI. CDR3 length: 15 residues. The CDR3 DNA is TGTGCCAGCAGTGGGGGACAGGGAAGCACAGATACGCAGTATTTT. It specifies CASSGGQGSTDTQYF. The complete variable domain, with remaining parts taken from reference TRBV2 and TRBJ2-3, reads EPEVTQTPSHQVTQMGQEVILRCVPISNHLYFYWYRQILGQKVEFLVSFYNNEISEKSEIFDDQFSVERPDGSNFTLKIRSTKLEDSAMYFCASSGGQGSTDTQYFGPGTRLTVL.

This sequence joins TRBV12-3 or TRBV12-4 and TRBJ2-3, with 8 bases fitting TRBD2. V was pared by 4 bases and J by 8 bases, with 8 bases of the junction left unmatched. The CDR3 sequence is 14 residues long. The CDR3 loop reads CASSSVGRARTQYF. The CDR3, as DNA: TGTGCCAGCAGTTCTGTCGGGAGGGCCCGTACGCAGTATTTT.

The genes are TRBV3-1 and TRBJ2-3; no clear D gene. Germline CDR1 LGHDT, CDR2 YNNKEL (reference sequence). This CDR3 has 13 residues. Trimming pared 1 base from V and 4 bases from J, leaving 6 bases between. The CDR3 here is CASSQAASDTQYF. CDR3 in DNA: TGTGCCAGCAGCCAAGCCGCATCAGATACGCAGTATTTT.

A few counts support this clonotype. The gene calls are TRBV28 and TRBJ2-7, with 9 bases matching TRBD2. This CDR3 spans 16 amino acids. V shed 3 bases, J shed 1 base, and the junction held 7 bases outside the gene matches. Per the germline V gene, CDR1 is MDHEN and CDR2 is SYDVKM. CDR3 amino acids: CASSFELAGLSYEQYF. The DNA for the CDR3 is TGTGCCAGCAGTTTTGAACTAGCGGGCCTATCCTACGAGCAGTACTTC.

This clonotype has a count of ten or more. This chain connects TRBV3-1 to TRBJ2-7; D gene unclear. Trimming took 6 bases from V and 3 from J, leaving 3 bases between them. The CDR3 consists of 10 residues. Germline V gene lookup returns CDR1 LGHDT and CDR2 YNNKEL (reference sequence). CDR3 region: CASRIYEQYF. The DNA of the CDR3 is TGTGCCAGCAGGATCTACGAGCAGTACTTC.

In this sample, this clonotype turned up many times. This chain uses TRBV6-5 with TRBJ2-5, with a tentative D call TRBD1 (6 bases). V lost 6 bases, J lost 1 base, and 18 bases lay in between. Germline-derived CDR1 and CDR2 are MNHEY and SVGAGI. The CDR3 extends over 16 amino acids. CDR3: CASSNSGKTGQETQYF. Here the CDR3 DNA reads TGTGCCAGCAGCAACTCCGGGAAGACAGGCCAAGAGACCCAGTACTTC.

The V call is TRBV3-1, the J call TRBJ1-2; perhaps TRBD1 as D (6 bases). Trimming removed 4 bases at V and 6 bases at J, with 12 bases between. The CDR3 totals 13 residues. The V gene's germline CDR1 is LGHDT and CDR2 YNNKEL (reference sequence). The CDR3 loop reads CASSPGDWDGYTF. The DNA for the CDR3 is TGTGCCAGCAGCCCAGGGGACTGGGATGGCTACACCTTC.

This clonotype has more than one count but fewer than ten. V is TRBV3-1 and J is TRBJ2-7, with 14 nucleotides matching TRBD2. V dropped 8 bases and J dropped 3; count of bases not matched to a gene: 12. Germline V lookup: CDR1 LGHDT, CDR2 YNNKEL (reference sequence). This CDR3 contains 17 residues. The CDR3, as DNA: TGTGCCAGCGGACCGACTAGCGGGAGGGCGTTCGTCTACGAGCAGTACTTC. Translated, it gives CASGPTSGRAFVYEQYF.

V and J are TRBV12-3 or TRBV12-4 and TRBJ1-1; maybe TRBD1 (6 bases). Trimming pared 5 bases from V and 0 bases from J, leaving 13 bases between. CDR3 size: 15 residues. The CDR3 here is CASSISGTMNTEAFF. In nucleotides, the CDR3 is TGTGCCAGCAGTATATCCGGGACAATGAACACTGAAGCTTTCTTT.

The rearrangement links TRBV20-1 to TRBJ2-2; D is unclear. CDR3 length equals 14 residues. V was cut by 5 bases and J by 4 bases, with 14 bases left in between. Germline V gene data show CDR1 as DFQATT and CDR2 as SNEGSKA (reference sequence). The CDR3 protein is CSAPSWVSTGELFF. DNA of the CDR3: TGCAGTGCTCCCTCGTGGGTTAGCACCGGGGAGCTGTTTTTT.

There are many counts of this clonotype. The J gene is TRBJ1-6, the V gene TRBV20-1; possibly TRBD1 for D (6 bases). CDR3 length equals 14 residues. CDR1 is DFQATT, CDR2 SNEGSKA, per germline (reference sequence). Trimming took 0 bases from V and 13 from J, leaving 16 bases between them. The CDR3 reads CSARDRLTGAPLHF. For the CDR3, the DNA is TGCAGTGCTAGAGATCGTCTGACAGGAGCTCCCCTCCACTTT.

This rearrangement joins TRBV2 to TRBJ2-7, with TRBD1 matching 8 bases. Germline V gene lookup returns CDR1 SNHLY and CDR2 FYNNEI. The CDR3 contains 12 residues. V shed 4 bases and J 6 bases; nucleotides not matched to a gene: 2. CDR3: CASSVQGAEQYF. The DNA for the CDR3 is TGTGCCAGCAGTGTCCAGGGGGCCGAGCAGTACTTC.

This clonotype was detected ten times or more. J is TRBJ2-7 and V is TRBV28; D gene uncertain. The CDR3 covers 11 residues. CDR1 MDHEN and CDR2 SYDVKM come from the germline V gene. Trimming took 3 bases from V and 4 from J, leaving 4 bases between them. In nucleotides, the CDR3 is TGTGCCAGCAGTTTGGATTACGAGCAGTACTTC. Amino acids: CASSLDYEQYF.

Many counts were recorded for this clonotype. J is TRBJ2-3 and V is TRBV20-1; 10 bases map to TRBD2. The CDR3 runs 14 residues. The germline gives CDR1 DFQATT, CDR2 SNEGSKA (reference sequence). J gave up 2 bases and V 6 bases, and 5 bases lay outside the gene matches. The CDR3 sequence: CSAPAGGYTDTQYF. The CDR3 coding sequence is TGCAGTGCCCCAGCGGGAGGGTACACAGATACGCAGTATTTT.

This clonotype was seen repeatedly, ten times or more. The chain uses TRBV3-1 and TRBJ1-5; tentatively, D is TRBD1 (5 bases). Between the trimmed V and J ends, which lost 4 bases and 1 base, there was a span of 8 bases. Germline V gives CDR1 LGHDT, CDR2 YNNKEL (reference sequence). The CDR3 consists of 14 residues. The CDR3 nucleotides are TGTGCCAGCAGCCGGCAGGGAAGCAATCAGCCCCAGCATTTT. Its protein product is CASSRQGSNQPQHF.

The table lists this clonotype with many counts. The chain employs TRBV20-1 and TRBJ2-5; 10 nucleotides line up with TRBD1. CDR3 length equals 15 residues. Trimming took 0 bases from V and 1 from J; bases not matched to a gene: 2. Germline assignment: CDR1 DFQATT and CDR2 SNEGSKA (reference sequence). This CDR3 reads CSARDRDRGQETQYF. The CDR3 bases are TGCAGTGCTAGAGATCGGGACAGGGGCCAAGAGACCCAGTACTTC.

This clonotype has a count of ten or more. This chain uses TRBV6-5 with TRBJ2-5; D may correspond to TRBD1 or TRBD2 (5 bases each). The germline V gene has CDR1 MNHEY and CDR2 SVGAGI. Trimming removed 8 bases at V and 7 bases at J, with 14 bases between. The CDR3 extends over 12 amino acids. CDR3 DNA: TGTGCCAGCGCCCCCCCTGGGGGGACCCAGTACTTC. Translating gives CASAPPGGTQYF.

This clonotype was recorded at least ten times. The DNA of the CDR3 is TGTGCCAGCAGCCGGGGACTAGACATCTACAATGAGCAGTTCTTC. Its protein product is CASSRGLDIYNEQFF. The chain uses TRBV4-2 and TRBJ2-1; 8 bases fit TRBD2. J gave up 3 bases and V 4 bases, and 5 bases lay outside the gene matches. Germline assignment: CDR1 LGHNA and CDR2 YNFKEQ. This CDR3 comprises 15 residues.

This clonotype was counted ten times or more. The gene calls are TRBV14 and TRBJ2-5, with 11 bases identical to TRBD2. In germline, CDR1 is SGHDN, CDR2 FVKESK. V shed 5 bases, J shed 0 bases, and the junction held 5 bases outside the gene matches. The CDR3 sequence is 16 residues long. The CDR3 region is CASSNGLAGNQETQYF. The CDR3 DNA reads TGTGCCAGCAGCAATGGACTAGCGGGTAACCAAGAGACCCAGTACTTC.

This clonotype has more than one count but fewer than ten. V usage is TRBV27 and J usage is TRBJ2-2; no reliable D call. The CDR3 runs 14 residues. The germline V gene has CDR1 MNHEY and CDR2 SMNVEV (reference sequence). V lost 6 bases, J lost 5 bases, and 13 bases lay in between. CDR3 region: CASRPFLRTGELFF. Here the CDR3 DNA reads TGTGCCAGCAGACCTTTTTTGCGGACCGGGGAGCTGTTTTTT.

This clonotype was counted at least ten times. In DNA, the CDR3 is TGTGCCAGCAGCTTAGGCGGGAGTCTGAACGAGCAGTACTTC. The encoded protein is CASSLGGSLNEQYF. The chain links TRBV7-2 to TRBJ2-7; TRBD2 agrees at 7 bases. Germline lookup yields CDR1 SGHTA and CDR2 FQGNSA. The V segment lost 1 base and the J segment 5 bases; nucleotides outside the gene matches: 5. CDR3 length equals 14 residues.

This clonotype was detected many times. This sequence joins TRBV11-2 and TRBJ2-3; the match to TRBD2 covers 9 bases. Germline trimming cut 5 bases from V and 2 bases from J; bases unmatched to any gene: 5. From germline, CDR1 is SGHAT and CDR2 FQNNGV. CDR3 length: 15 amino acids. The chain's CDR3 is CASSGAGGPTDTQYF. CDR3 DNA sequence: TGTGCCAGCAGCGGGGCGGGAGGGCCCACAGATACGCAGTATTTT.

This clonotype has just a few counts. The CDR3 here is CASSSGQGPQETQYF. CDR3 bases: TGCGCCAGCAGCTCAGGACAGGGCCCCCAAGAGACCCAGTACTTC. V gene TRBV5-1 combines with J gene TRBJ2-5; TRBD1 matches 8 bases. Germline V gives CDR1 SGHRS, CDR2 YFSETQ. This CDR3 is built from 15 residues. V lost 3 bases, J lost 1 base, and 5 bases stayed unmatched.

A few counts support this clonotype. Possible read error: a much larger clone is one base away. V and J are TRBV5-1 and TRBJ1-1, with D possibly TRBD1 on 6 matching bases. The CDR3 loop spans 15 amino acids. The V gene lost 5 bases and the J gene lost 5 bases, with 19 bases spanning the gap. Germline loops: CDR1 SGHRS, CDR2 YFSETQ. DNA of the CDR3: TGCGCCAGCAGGCCCGAGGGGTTAGGGGGAACTGAAGCTTTCTTT. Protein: CASRPEGLGGTEAFF. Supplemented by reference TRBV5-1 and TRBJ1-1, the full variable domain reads KAGVTQTPRYLIKTRGQQVTLSCSPISGHRSVSWYQQTPGQGLQFLFEYFSETQRNKGNFPGRFSGRQFSNSRSEMNVSTLELGDSALYLCASRPEGLGGTEAFFGQGTRLTVV.

The DNA of the CDR3 is TGCAGCCAGGGTAACCCTATGAACACTGAAGCTTTCTTT. As protein: CSQGNPMNTEAFF. The chain links TRBV20-1 to TRBJ1-1; possibly TRBD1 for D (5 bases). CDR1 and CDR2 (germline): DFQATT, SNEGSKA (reference sequence). This CDR3 region has 13 residues.

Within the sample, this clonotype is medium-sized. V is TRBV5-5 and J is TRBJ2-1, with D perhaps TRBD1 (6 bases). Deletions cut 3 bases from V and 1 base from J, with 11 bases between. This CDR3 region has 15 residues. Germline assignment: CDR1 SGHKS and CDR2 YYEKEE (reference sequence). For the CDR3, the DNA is TGTGCCAGCAGCTATGACCAGGGGTCCTACAATGAGCAGTTCTTC. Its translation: CASSYDQGSYNEQFF.